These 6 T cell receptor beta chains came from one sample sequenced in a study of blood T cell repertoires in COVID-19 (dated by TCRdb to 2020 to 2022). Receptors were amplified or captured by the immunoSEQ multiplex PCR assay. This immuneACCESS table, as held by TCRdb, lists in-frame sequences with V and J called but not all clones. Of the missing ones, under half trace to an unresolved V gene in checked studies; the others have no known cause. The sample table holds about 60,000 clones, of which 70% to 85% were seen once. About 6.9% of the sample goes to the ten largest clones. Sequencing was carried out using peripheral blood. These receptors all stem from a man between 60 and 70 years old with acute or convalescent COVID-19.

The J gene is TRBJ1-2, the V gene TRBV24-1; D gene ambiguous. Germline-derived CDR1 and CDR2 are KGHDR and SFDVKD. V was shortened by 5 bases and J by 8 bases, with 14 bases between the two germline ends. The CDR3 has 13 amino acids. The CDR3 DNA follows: TGTGCCACCAGTGTCACAGCGGGAGCAGGCTACACCTTC. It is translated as CATSVTAGAGYTF.

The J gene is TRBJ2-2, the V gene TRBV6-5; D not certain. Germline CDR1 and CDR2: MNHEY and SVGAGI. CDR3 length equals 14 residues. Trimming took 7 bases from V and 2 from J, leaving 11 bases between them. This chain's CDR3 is CASIRQINTGELFF. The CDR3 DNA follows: TGTGCCAGCATCCGCCAGATCAACACCGGGGAGCTGTTTTTT.

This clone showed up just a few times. The CDR3 spells CASSPQGWNSPLHF. The CDR3 DNA reads as TGTGCCAGCAGTCCCCAGGGGTGGAATTCACCCCTCCACTTT. The chain links TRBV6-5 to TRBJ1-6, with D possibly matching TRBD1 (6 bases). V was trimmed by 5 bases and J by 7 bases, leaving 12 bases between them. CDR3 length equals 14 residues. CDR1 and CDR2 from the germline V gene are MNHEY and SVGAGI.

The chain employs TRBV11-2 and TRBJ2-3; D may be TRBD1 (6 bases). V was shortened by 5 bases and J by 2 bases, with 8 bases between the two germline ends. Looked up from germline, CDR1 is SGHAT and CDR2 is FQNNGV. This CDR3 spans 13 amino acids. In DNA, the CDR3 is TGTGCCAGCAGCCCAGGGGTCACAGATACGCAGTATTTT. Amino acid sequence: CASSPGVTDTQYF.

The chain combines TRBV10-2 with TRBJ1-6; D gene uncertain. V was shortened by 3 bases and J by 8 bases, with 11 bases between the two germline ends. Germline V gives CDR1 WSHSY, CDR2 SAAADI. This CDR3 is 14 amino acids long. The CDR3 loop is CASSDRSLDSPLHF. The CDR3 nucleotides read TGCGCCAGCAGTGACAGATCCTTGGATTCACCCCTCCACTTT.

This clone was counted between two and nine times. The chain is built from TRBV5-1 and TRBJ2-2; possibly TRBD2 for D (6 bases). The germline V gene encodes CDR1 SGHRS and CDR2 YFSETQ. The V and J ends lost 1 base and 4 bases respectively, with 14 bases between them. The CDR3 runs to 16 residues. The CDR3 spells CASSLRAEEGTGELFF. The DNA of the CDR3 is TGCGCCAGCAGCTTGAGGGCCGAGGAGGGCACCGGGGAGCTGTTTTTT.